Reported below is one T cell receptor (beta chain). This clonotype was seen more than once but under ten times. It lacks a known antigen. One base away there is no much larger clone; base qualities are not given. The data stem from a study of blood T cells in healthy people across ages (dated by TCRdb to the mid-2010s). In the study overall: In model experiments, template switching captured roughly one uniquely barcoded TCR beta cDNA molecule for every two T cells. Two additional independent replicas of 1 million unique cDNA reads from the same blood draw were analyzed for two donors (one aged 18 to 29 and one aged 80 or older). The study measured age-related changes in TCR beta repertoire diversity using deep sequencing normalized with unique cDNA molecular identifiers. The donors were divided into four age groups: young (average around 16 years), middle-aged (roughly 40), aged (under 70) and long-lived (82).

The donors were some 36 Caucasian individuals from Russia, aged about 6 to 100 years, who were systemically healthy. Each donor gave 8 to 10 milliliters of peripheral blood, collected into EDTA-treated Vacutainer tubes. Ficoll-Paque density-gradient centrifugation was used to isolate PBMCs, with at least 6.5 million per sample. Trizol reagent was used to extract total RNA from the PBMCs, yielding at least 5.5 micrograms per sample. For every donor, an aliquot of PBMCs went through flow cytometry to measure the percentages of naive CD45RAhigh/CD27high T cells. Counted from cysteine to phenylalanine, this CDR3 has 13 amino acids. Just the 39-base CDR3 DNA is kept, in frame starting at base 1. CDR1 SEHNR and CDR2 FQNEAQ are derived from the germline V gene (reference sequence). A distance of 11 bases separates the germline ends of V and J, which lose 5 bases and 7 bases respectively. Paper-wide results and their limitations: Observed TCR beta diversity correlated strongly with the percentage of naive T cells measured by flow cytometry. Compared with the aged group, the long-lived group had more naive CD4+ T cells, fewer expanded clones and increased TCR diversity, a pattern suggesting age selection. The CMV infection status of donors was not known, potentially confounding age-related changes in expanded clonotypes. As age increased, observed TCR beta diversity per million T cells dropped in a roughly linear way, and a significant reduction was already evident by age around 41. Estimates of total diversity from one million sequenced T cells were regarded as lower bounds and underestimates. Since profiling was done on bulk unsorted PBMCs, naive and antigen-experienced compartments could not be conclusively compared.

Libraries were made using 5' RACE. Sequencing relied on an Illumina HiSeq 2500. A second PCR of roughly 7 to 12 cycles was performed with a sample-barcoded 5' primer and a J-beta primer mix. A template-switch 5' adaptor carrying 12 random nucleotides introduced a unique molecular identifier onto each TCR beta cDNA molecule. Each sample yielded at least 2.5 million CDR3-containing paired-end reads. The Mint cDNA synthesis kit, primed by a TRBC-specific oligonucleotide, was used to synthesize first-strand cDNA from all RNA. Following uracil-DNA glycosylase treatment, a first 18-cycle PCR with universal primers M1SS and BC2_uni_R was performed on all cDNA. The study's processing was this. For normalization, 1 million high-quality reads, each with a distinct molecular identifier, were randomly selected from each sample. Reads sharing molecular identifiers were discarded rather than binned into consensus sequences. MiTCR, set to a Q25 quality threshold and the strictest error-elimination algorithm, was used for CDR3 identification, clonotype clustering and error correction. Lower-bound total TCR beta diversity was estimated with a nonparametric unseen species model using Euler transformation. TCRdb's own reprocessing of the public reads used fastp at Q25 and MiXCR and kept productive beta chains. Merged by CDR3 protein, the rows form single entries marked with the most common genes and DNA. The V and J calls follow TCRdb's processing rather than the paper's. For this sample the table gives about 1 million distinct CDR3 sequences, of which roughly 24% were detected only once. The ten largest clones add up to approximately 0.79% of the sample.

In addition, the sample was reused for a study of T cells of mothers and their children. Looking at the second paper: Donors were nine systemically healthy Caucasian individuals: three mothers and their six children. cDNA synthesis used all of the extracted RNA, with approximately 1.4 ug of RNA in each 15 ul reaction. In the second PCR, the M1S primer introduced both the sample barcodes and 2-4 random nucleotides. Over 10 million TCR beta CDR3 reads came from each mother, compared with some 3.1 million reads from each child. Thymic selection similarly shapes TCR recombination output in related and unrelated pairs, with minor effect from inherited differences. Normalized repertoire overlap in related mother-child pairs was always slightly higher than in unrelated mother-child pairs, but the difference was never significant. No persistent microchimeric T cell clones were detected, at a sensitivity of roughly 99 clones per million clonotypes. In the study, deep NGS was used to compare the TCR beta repertoires of mothers and children, and features distinguishing related mother-child pairs from unrelated individuals were sought. Mothers averaged around 40 +/- 4 years of age and children averaged about 12 +/- 4 years. Libraries were sequenced on Illumina HiSeq 2000 with 100+100 nt paired-end reads after adapter ligation with NEBNext reagents. To prevent cross-contamination, the mother and child libraries were prepared a month apart and were sequenced in separate runs. For each donor, between roughly 450,000 and 2,200,000 distinct TCR beta clonotypes were identified. Naive TCR beta clonotypes were estimated from low-frequency clonotypes matched to each donor's FACS-determined naive share, without sorting.

The chain is encoded by TRBV7-9 joined to TRBJ1-4; the D gene cannot be named for sure. This receptor was obtained from a girl aged 2 to 9 in good health. Input material: blood. In nucleotide form, the sequence is TGTGCCAGCAGCCTAACCCCAGGTGAAAAACTGTTTTTT. It encodes CASSLTPGEKLFF.